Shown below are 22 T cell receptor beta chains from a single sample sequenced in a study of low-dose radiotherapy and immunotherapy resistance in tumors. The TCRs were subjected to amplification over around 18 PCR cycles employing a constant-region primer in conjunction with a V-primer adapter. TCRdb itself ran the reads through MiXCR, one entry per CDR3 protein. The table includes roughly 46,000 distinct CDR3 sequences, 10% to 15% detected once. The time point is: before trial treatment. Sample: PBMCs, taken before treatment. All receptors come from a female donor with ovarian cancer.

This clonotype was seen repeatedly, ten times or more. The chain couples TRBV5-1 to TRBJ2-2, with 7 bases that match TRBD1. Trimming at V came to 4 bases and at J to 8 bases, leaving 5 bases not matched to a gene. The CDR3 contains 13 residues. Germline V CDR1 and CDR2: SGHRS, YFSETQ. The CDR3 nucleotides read TGCGCCAGCAGCGGGACAGTTGGGGGGGAGCTGTTTTTT. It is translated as CASSGTVGGELFF. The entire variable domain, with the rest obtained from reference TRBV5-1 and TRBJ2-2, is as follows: KAGVTQTPRYLIKTRGQQVTLSCSPISGHRSVSWYQQTPGQGLQFLFEYFSETQRNKGNFPGRFSGRQFSNSRSEMNVSTLELGDSALYLCASSGTVGGELFFGEGSRLTVL.

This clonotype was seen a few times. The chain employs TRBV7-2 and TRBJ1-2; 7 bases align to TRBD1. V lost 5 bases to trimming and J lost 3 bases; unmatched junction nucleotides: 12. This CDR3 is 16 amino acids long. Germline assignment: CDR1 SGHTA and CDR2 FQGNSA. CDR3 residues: CASSKNQDRTYYGYTF. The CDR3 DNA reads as TGTGCCAGCAGCAAGAATCAGGACAGGACGTACTATGGCTACACCTTC.

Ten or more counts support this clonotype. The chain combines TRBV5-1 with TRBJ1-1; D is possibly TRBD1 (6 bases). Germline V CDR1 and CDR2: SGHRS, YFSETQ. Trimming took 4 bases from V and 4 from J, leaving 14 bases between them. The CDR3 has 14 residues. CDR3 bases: TGCGCCAGCAGCCCGCAGGGGCTCGGCACTGAAGCTTTCTTT. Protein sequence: CASSPQGLGTEAFF.

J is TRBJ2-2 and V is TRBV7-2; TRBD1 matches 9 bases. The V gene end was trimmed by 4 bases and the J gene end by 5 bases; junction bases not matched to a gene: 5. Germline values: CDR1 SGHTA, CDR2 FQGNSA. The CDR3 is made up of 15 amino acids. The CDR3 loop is CASSSRDRVTGELFF. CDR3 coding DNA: TGTGCCAGCAGCTCCCGGGACAGGGTTACCGGGGAGCTGTTTTTT.

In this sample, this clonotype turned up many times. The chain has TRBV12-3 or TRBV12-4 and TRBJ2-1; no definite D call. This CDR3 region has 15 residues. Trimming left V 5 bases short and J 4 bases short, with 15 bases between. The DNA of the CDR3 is TGTGCCAGCAGTCTGACAACACTACAGTACAATGAGCAGTTCTTC. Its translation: CASSLTTLQYNEQFF.

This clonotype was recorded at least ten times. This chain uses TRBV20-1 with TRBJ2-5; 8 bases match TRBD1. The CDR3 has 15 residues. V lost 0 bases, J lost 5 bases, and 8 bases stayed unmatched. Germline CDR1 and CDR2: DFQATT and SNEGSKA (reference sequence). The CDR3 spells CSARDGQGREETQYF. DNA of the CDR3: TGCAGTGCTAGAGATGGACAGGGAAGGGAGGAGACCCAGTACTTC.

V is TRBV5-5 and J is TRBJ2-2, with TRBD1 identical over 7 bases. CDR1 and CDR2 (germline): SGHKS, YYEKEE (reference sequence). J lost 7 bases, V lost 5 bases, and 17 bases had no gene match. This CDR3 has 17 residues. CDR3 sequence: CASSHITGVAPVGELFF. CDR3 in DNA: TGTGCCAGCAGTCACATCACAGGGGTAGCTCCAGTCGGGGAGCTGTTTTTT.

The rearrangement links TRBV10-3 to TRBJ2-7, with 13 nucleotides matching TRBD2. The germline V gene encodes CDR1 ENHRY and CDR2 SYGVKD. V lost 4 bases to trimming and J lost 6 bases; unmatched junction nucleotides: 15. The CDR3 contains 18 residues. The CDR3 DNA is TGTGCCATCAGTGCGTCGCTTCAGACTAGCGGGGGGTTGTCCGAGCAGTACTTC. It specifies CAISASLQTSGGLSEQYF.

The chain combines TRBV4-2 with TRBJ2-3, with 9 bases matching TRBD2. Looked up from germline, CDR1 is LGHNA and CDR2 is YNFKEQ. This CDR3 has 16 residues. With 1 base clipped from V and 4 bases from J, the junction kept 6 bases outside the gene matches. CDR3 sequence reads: CASSQAGSGGPDTQYF. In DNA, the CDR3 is TGTGCCAGCAGCCAAGCGGGTAGCGGGGGTCCAGATACGCAGTATTTT.

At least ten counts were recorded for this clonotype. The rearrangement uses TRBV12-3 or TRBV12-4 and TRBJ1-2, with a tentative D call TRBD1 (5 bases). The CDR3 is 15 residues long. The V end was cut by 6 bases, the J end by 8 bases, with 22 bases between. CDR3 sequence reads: CASRPGGGGGVGYTF. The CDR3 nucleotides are TGTGCCAGCAGGCCCGGGGGGGGAGGCGGCGTGGGCTACACCTTC.

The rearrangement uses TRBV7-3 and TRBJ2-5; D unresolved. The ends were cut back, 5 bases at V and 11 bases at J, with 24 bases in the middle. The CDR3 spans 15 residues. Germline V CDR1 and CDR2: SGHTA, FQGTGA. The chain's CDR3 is CASSPDDWARDEQYF. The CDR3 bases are TGTGCCAGCAGCCCAGACGACTGGGCTCGCGATGAGCAGTACTTC. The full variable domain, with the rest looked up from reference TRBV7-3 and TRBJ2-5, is GAGVSQTPSNKVTEKGKYVELRCDPISGHTALYWYRQSLGQGPEFLIYFQGTGAADDSGLPNDRFFAVRPEGSVSTLKIQRTERGDSAVYLCASSPDDWARDEQYFGPGTRLLVL.

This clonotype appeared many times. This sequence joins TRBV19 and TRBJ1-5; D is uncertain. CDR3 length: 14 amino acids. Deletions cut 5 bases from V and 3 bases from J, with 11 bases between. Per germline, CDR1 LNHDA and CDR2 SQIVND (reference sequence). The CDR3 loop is CASSPRTDNQPQHF. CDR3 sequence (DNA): TGTGCCAGTAGTCCCCGGACTGACAATCAGCCCCAGCATTTT. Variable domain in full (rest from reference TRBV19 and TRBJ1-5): DGGITQSPKYLFRKEGQNVTLSCEQNLNHDAMYWYRQDPGQGLRLIYYSQIVNDFQKGDIAEGYSVSREKKESFPLTVTSAQKNPTAFYLCASSPRTDNQPQHFGDGTRLSIL.

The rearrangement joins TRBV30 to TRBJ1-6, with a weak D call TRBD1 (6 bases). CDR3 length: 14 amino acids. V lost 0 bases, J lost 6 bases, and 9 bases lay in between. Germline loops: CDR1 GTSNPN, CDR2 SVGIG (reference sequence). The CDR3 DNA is TGTGCCTGGAGTGTGGGACAACTTAATTCACCCCTCCACTTT. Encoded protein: CAWSVGQLNSPLHF. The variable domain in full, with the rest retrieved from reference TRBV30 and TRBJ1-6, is SQTIHQWPATLVQPVGSPLSLECTVEGTSNPNLYWYRQAAGRGLQLLFYSVGIGQISSEVPQNLSASRPQDRQFILSSKKLLLSDSGFYLCAWSVGQLNSPLHFGNGTRLTVT.

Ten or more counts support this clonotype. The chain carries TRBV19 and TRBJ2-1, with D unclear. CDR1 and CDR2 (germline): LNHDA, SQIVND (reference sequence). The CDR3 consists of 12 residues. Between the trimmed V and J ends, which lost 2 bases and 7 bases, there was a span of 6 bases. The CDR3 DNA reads TGTGCCAGTAGTATATTCTCAAATGAGCAGTTCTTC. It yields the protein CASSIFSNEQFF.

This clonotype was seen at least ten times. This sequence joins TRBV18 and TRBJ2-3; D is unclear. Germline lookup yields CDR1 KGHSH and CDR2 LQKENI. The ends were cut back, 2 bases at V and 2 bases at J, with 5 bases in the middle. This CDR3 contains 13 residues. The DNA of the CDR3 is TGTGCCAGCTCACCAAGATACACAGATACGCAGTATTTT. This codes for CASSPRYTDTQYF.

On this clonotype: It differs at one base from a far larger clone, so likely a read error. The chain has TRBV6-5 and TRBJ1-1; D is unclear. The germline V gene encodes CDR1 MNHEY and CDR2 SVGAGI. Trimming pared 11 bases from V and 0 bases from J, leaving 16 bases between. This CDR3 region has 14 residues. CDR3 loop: CALRNTIMNTEAFF. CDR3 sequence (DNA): TGTGCCCTCCGGAACACGATCATGAACACTGAAGCTTTCTTT.

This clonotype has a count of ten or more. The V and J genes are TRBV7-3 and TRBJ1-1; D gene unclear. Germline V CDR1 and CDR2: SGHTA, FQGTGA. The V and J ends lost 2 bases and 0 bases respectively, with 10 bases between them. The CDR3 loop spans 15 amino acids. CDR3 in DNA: TGTGCCAGCAGCTTAGGGTATCTTTTGAACACTGAAGCTTTCTTT. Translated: CASSLGYLLNTEAFF.

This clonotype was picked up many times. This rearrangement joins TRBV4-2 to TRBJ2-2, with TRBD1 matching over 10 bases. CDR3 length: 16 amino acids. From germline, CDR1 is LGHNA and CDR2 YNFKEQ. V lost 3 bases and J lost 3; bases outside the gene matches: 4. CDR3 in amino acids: CASSQRQGADTGELFF. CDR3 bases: TGTGCCAGCAGCCAGAGACAGGGGGCTGACACCGGGGAGCTGTTTTTT.

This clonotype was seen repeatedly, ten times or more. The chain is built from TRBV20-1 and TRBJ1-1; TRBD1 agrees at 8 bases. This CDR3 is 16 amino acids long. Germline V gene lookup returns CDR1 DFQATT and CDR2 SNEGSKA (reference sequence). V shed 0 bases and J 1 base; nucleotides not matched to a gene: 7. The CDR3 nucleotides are TGCAGTGCTAGAGACCTCCAGGGGGCCTCGAACACTGAAGCTTTCTTT. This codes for CSARDLQGASNTEAFF.

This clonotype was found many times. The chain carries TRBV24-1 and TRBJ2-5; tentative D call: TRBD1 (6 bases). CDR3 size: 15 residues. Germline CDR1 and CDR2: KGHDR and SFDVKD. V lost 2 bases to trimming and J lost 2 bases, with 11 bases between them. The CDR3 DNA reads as TGTGCCACCAGTGATTCCGGGACACGGCAAGAGACCCAGTACTTC. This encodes CATSDSGTRQETQYF.

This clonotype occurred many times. The CDR3 sequence is CATSDRTGGANNEQFF. The CDR3 DNA is TGTGCCACCAGTGACCGTACAGGGGGCGCAAACAATGAGCAGTTCTTC. This chain links TRBV24-1 with TRBJ2-1; 9 positions match TRBD1. Germline assignment: CDR1 KGHDR and CDR2 SFDVKD. This CDR3 contains 16 residues. V lost 4 bases, J lost 5 bases, and 8 bases stayed unmatched.

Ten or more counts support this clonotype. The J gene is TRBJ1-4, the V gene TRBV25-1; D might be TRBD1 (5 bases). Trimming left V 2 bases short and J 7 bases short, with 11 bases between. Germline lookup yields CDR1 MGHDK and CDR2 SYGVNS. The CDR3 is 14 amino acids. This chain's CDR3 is CASSEAGISEKLFF. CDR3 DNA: TGTGCCAGCAGTGAAGCAGGGATAAGTGAAAAACTGTTTTTT.